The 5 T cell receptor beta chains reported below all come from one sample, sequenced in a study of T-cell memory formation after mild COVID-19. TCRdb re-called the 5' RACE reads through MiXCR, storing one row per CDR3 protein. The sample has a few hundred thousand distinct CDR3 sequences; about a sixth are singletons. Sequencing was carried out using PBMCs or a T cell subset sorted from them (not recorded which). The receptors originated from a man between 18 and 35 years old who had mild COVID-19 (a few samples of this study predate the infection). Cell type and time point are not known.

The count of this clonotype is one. CDR3 in DNA: TGTGCCAGCAGCTTAGGCCTCTCTCCCCTGAACGCTTTCTTT. This sequence encodes CASSLGLSPLNAFF. The chain employs TRBV13 and TRBJ1-1, with D hard to call. CDR3 length: 14 residues. Per the germline V gene, CDR1 is PRHDT and CDR2 is FYEKMQ (reference sequence). V was shortened by 0 bases and J by 11 bases, with 16 bases between the two germline ends.

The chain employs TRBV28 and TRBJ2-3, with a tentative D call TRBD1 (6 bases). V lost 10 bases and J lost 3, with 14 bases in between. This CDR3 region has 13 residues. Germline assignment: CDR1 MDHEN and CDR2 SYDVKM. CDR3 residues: CATHLGQTDTQYF. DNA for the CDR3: TGTGCCACCCACCTAGGACAGACAGATACGCAGTATTTT.

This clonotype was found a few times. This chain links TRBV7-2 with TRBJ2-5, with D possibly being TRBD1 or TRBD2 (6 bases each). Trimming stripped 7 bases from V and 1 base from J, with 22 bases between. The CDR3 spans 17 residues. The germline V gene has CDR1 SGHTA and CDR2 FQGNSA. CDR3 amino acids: CASTLWAGGGFQETQYF. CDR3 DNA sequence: TGTGCCAGCACCCTCTGGGCCGGAGGGGGTTTCCAAGAGACCCAGTACTTC.

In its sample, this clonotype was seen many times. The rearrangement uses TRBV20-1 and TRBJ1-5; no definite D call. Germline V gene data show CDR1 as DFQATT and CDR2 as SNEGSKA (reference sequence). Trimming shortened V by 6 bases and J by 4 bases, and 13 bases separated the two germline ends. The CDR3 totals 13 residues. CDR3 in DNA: TGCAGTGCGGACGCACGGGGTAATCAGCCCCAGCATTTT. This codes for CSADARGNQPQHF.

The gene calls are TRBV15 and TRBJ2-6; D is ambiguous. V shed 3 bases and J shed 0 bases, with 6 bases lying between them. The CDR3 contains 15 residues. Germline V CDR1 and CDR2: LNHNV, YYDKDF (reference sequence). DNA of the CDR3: TGTGCCACCAGCAGTACCAGCTCTGGGGCCAACGTCCTGACTTTC. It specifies CATSSTSSGANVLTF.